This paragraph covers one TCR beta chain sequence. No antigen is known for it. Germline CDR1 MNHEY, CDR2 SMNVEV (reference sequence). The ends lost 6 bases at V and 2 bases at J; junction bases unmatched: 1. This CDR3 is 14 amino acids long. The data belong to a study of T-cell reconstitution after alpha-beta-depleted transplantation in children. Notes on the study in general: T cells produced anew were the main source of T-cell counts and diversity one year after transplant. By about two months after transplant, alpha-beta T cells reportedly arose from several hundred graft clones that had expanded.

The library targeted TCRbeta and was prepared with unique molecular identifiers. TCRdb independently ran MiXCR on the PCR reads; one entry per CDR3 protein. The table has around 230,000 distinct CDR3 sequences, approximately 19% seen once. J is TRBJ2-3 and V is TRBV27; 11 nucleotides align to TRBD2. The receptor was derived from a male patient under 10 years old who had a stem cell transplant for acute lymphoblastic leukemia, so the T cells may come from the graft donor. The input for sequencing was PBMCs, mostly from graft donor cells, taken 360 days after TCRalphabeta/CD19-depleted stem cell transplant. The chain's CDR3 is CASRGLADTDTQYF. CDR3 nucleotides: TGTGCCAGCAGGGGACTAGCGGACACAGATACGCAGTATTTT.